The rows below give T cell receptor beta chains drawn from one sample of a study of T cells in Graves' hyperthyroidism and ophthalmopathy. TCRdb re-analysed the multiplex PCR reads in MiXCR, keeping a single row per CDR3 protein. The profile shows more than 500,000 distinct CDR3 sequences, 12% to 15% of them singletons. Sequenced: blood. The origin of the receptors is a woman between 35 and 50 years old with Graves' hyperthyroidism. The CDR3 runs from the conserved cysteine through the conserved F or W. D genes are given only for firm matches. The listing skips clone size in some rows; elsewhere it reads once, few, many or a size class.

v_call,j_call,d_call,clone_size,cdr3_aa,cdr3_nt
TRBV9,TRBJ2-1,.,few,CASSGTGLSYNEQFF,TGTGCCAGCAGCGGAACGGGGTTATCCTACAATGAGCAGTTCTTC
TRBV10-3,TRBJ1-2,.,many,CAISERWRNYGYTF,TGTGCCATCAGTGAGAGATGGAGAAACTATGGCTACACCTTC
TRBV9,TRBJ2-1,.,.,CASSPRVRDNEQFF,TGTGCCAGCAGCCCCCGGGTGAGAGACAATGAGCAGTTCTTC
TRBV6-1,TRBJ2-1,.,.,CARPTGINHNEQFF,TGTGCCAGGCCGACAGGTATCAATCACAATGAGCAGTTCTTC
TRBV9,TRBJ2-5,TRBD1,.,CASSLMGTGETQYF,TGTGCCAGCAGCCTAATGGGGACAGGAGAGACCCAGTACTTC
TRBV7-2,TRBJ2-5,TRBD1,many,CASSLAGTGGIQETQYF,TGTGCCAGCAGCTTAGCCGGGACAGGGGGGATCCAAGAGACCCAGTACTTC
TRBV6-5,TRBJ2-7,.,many,CASSYSASEQSYEQYF,TGTGCCAGCAGTTACTCAGCTAGCGAGCAATCCTACGAGCAGTACTTC
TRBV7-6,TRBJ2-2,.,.,CASSLAGGGATGELFF,TGTGCCAGCAGCTTAGCGGGTGGCGGGGCCACCGGGGAGCTGTTTTTT
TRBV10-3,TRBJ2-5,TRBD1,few,CAISHLGQGEETQYF,TGTGCCATCAGTCACCTGGGACAGGGCGAAGAGACCCAGTACTTC
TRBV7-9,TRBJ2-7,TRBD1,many,CASSPRTGVYEQYF,TGTGCCAGCAGCCCCCGGACAGGGGTATACGAGCAGTACTTC
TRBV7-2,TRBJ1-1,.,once,CASSLGKSLNTEAFF,TGTGCCAGCAGCCTAGGAAAGTCCCTGAACACTGAAGCTTTCTTT
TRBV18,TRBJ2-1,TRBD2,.,CASSPGLAGLTGYNEQFF,TGTGCCAGCTCACCGGGACTAGCGGGTTTGACGGGCTACAATGAGCAGTTCTTC
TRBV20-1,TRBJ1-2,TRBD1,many,CSASGQGVYGRYGYTF,TGCAGTGCTAGTGGACAGGGGGTTTATGGACGCTATGGCTACACCTTC
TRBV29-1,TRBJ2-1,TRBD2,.,CSAESRGRNNEQFF,TGCAGCGCTGAGTCGCGCGGGAGAAACAATGAGCAGTTCTTC
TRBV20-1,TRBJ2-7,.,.,CSARGPYSYEQYF,TGCAGTGCCCGGGGGCCCTACTCCTACGAGCAGTACTTC
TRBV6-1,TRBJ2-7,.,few,CASSGGPYEQYF,TGTGCCAGCAGTGGGGGCCCCTACGAGCAGTACTTC
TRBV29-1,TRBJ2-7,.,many,CSVVETVGEQYF,TGCAGCGTTGTCGAGACAGTCGGCGAGCAGTACTTC
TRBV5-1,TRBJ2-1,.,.,CASSSSTNYNEQFF,TGCGCCAGCAGCTCTTCGACTAATTACAATGAGCAGTTCTTC
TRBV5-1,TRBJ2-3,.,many,CASRRNSASSTDTQYF,TGCGCCAGCAGGAGAAATAGCGCCTCTAGCACAGATACGCAGTATTTT
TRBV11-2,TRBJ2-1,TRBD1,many,CASSLDQGALLNEQFF,TGTGCCAGCAGCTTAGATCAGGGGGCCCTTCTCAATGAGCAGTTCTTC
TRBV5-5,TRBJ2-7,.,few,CASSLGDLGPYEQYF,TGTGCCAGCAGCTTGGGGGACTTAGGGCCCTACGAGCAGTACTTC
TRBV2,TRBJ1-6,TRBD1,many,CASSGGSGTANSPLHF,TGTGCCAGCAGTGGAGGGTCCGGGACAGCTAATTCACCCCTCCACTTT
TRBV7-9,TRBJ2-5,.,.,CASSLAASSETQYF,TGTGCCAGCAGTTTAGCGGCTAGCTCGGAGACCCAGTACTTC
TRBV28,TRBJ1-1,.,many,CASSSPGLNTEAFF,TGTGCCAGCAGTTCCCCCGGCTTGAACACTGAAGCTTTCTTT
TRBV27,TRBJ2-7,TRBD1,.,CASSLSIGTGSSYEQYF,TGTGCCAGCAGTTTATCGATCGGGACAGGGAGCTCCTACGAGCAGTACTTC
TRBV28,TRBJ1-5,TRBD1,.,CASSPGQGPALDQPQHF,TGTGCCAGCAGTCCCGGACAGGGGCCAGCCCTTGATCAGCCCCAGCATTTT
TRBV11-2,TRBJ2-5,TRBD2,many,CASRLAGWETQYF,TGTGCCAGTCGGCTAGCGGGCTGGGAGACCCAGTACTTC
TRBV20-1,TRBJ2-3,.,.,CSASRPSTDTQYF,TGCAGTGCTAGTAGGCCGAGCACAGATACGCAGTATTTT
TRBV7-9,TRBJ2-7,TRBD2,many,CASSFDPGGTSGTYEQYF,TGTGCCAGCAGCTTTGACCCTGGGGGGACTAGCGGAACCTACGAGCAGTACTTC
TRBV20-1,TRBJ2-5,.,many,CSATIQGRQETQYF,TGCAGTGCTACCATACAGGGCCGCCAAGAGACCCAGTACTTC
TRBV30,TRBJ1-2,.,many,CAWSGDHYGYTF,TGTGCCTGGAGTGGGGATCACTATGGCTACACCTTC
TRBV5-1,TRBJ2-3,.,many,CASSLGLVGADTQYF,TGCGCCAGCAGCTTGGGACTAGTGGGTGCAGATACGCAGTATTTT
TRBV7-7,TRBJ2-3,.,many,CASGPTGLTDTQYF,TGTGCTAGCGGACCGACAGGTCTCACAGATACGCAGTATTTT
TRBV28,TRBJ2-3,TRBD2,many,CASSFGAGGPGDTQYF,TGTGCCAGCAGTTTTGGGGCGGGAGGGCCGGGGGATACGCAGTATTTT
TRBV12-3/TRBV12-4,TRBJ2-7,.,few,CASSLAGYSALAYEQYF,TGTGCCAGCAGTTTAGCGGGTTACAGTGCCTTGGCCTACGAGCAGTACTTC
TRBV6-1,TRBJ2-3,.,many,CASRVGVFTDTQYF,TGTGCCAGCAGAGTGGGAGTTTTCACAGATACGCAGTATTTT
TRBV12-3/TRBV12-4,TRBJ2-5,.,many,CASRGRANQETQYF,TGTGCCAGCAGGGGTAGAGCGAACCAAGAGACCCAGTACTTC
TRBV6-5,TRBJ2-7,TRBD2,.,CASSFDHPGTSGRAYEQYF,TGTGCCAGCAGTTTCGACCACCCAGGTACTAGCGGGAGGGCCTACGAGCAGTACTTC
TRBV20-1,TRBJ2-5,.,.,CSARDSGGRILGETQYF,TGCAGTGCTAGAGACTCTGGTGGGAGGATCCTTGGGGAGACCCAGTACTTC
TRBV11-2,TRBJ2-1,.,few,CAKNEQFF,TGTGCCAAGAATGAGCAGTTCTTC
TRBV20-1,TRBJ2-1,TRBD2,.,CSARDRTSGFNEQFF,TGCAGTGCTAGAGATCGAACTAGCGGGTTTAATGAGCAGTTCTTC
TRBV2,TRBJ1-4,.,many,CASSLSLNEKLFF,TGTGCCAGCAGTCTATCGCTTAATGAAAAACTGTTTTTT
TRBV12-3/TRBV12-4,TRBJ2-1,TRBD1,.,CASSSGQPIYNEQFF,TGTGCCAGCAGCTCGGGACAGCCAATATACAATGAGCAGTTCTTC
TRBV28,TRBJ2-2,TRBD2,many,CASSPTSYTGELFF,TGTGCCAGCAGCCCGACTAGCTACACCGGGGAGCTGTTTTTT
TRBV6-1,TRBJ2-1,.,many,CASRPTGYSYNEQFF,TGTGCCAGCAGACCGACAGGTTACTCCTACAATGAGCAGTTCTTC
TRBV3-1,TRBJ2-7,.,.,CASSQEGQWREQYF,TGTGCCAGCAGCCAAGAAGGCCAGTGGCGCGAGCAGTACTTC
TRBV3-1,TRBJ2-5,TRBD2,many,CASSQGLTSGYNQETQYF,TGTGCCAGCAGCCAAGGCCTTACTAGCGGATACAACCAAGAGACCCAGTACTTC